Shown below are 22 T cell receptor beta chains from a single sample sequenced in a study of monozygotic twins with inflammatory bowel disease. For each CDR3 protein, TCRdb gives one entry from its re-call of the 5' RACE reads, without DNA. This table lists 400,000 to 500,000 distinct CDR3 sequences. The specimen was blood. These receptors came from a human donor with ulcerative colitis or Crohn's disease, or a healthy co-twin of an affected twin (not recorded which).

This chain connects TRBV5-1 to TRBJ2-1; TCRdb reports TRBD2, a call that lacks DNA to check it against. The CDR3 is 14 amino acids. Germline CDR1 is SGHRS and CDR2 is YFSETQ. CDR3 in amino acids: CASSFGSGGNEQFF.

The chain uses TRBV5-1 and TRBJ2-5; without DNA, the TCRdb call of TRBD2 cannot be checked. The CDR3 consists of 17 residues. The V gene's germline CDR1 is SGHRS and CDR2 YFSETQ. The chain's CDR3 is CASSPAWLAGVGETQYF.

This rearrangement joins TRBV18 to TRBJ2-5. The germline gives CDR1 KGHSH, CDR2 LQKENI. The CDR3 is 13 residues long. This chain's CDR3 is CASSPPSLQTQYF.

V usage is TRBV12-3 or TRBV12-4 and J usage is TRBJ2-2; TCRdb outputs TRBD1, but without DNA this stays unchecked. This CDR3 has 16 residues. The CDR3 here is CASSLTGAGYTGELFF.

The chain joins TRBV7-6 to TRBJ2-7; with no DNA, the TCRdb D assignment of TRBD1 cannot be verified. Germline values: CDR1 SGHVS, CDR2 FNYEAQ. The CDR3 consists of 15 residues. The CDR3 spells CASSLEGRESYEQYF.

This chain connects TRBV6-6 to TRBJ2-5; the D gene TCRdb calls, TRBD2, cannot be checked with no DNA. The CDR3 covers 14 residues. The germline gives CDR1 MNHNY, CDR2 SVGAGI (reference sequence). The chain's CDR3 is CASSQLAGKETQYF.

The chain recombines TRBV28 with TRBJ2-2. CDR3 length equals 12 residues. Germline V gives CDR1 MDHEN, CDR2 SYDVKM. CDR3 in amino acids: CASRIISGELFF.

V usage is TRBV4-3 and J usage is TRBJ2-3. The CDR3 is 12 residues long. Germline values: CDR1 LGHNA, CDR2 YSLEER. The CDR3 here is CASSRESDTQYF.

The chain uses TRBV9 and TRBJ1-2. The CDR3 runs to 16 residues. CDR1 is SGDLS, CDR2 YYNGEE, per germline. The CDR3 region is CASSVFDRMSNYGYTF. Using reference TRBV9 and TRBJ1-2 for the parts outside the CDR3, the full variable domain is DSGVTQTPKHLITATGQRVTLRCSPRSGDLSVYWYQQSLDQGLQFLIQYYNGEERAKGNILERFSAQQFPDLHSELNLSSLELGDSALYFCASSVFDRMSNYGYTFGSGTRLTVV.

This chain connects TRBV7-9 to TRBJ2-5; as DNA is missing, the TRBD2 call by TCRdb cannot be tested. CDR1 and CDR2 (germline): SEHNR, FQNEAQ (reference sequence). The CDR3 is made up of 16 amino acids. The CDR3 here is CASSSQLAGVLETQYF.

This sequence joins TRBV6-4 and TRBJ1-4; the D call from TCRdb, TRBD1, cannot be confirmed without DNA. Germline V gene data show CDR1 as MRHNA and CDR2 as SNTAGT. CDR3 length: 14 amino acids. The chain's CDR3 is CATPREGGNEKLFF.

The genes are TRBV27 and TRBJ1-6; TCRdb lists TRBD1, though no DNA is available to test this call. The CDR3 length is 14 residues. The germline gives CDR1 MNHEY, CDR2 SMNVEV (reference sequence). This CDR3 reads CASSRTGFDSPLHF.

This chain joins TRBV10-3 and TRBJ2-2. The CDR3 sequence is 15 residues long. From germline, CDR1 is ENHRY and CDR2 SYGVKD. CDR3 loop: CAISESTGNTGELFF.

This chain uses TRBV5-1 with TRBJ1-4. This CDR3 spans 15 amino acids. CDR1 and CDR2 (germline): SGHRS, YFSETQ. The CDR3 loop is CASSLETATNEKLIF.

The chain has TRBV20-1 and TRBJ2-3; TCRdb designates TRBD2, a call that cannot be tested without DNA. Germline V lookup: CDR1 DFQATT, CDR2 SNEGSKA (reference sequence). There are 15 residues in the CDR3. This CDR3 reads CSASPLAGGGDTQYF.

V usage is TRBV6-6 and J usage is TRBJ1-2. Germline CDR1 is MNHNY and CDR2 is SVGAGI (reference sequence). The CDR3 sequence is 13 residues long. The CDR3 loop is CASSYEANYGYTF.

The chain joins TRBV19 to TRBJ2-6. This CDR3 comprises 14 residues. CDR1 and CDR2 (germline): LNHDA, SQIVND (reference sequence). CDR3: CASSIIPGANVLTF.

CDR3 protein: CASSPARLAGSVPYEQYF. The rearrangement uses TRBV28 and TRBJ2-7; the D call of TRBD2 rests on TCRdb alone, since no DNA is present to check it. Germline V gives CDR1 MDHEN, CDR2 SYDVKM. This CDR3 is 18 amino acids long.

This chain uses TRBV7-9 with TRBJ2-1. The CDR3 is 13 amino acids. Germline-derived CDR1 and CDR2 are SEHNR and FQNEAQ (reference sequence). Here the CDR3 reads CASSFLVQSEQFF. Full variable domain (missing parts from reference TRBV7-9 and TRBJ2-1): DTGVSQNPRHKITKRGQNVTFRCDPISEHNRLYWYRQTLGQGPEFLTYFQNEAQLEKSRLLSDRFSAERPKGSFSTLEIQRTEQGDSAMYLCASSFLVQSEQFFGPGTRLTVL.

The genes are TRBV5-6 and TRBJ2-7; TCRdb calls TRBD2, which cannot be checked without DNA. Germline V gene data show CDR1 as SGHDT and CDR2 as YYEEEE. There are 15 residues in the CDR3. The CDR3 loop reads CASSVGWPEDYEQYF. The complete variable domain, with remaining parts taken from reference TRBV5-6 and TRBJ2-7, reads DAGVTQSPTHLIKTRGQQVTLRCSPKSGHDTVSWYQQALGQGPQFIFQYYEEEERQRGNFPDRFSGHQFPNYSSELNVNALLLGDSALYLCASSVGWPEDYEQYFGPGTRLTVT.

This chain's CDR3 is CASSLDKGSGRQYF. The chain has TRBV11-2 and TRBJ2-7; TCRdb indicates TRBD1, and absent DNA this call remains unverified. This CDR3 spans 14 amino acids. In germline, CDR1 is SGHAT, CDR2 FQNNGV.

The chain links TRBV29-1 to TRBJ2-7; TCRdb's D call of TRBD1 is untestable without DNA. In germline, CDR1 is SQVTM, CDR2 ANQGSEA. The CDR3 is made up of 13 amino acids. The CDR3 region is CSVSPGTGYEQYF.